The 21 T cell receptor beta chains listed next were all sequenced from one sample in a study of T cell responses to AZD1222 COVID-19 vaccine. Produced via immunoSEQ multiplex PCR; TCRdb's table is partial and in-frame only. This sample has around 80,000 clones, with 83% found just once. The sample in question was peripheral blood, obtained 28 days after the second AZD1222 dose. These receptor sequences come from an adult who received the AZD1222 COVID-19 vaccine.

The gene calls are TRBV3-1 (or the pseudogene TRBV3-2) and TRBJ2-1; TRBD2 matches at 9 bases. The V and J ends lost 5 bases and 9 bases, in that order; junction bases with no gene match: 8. CDR3 length equals 14 residues. Germline V gene data show CDR1 as LGHDT and CDR2 as YNNKEL (reference sequence). The CDR3 here is CASSLAGVGGEQFF. The DNA for the CDR3 is TGTGCCAGCAGCTTAGCGGGAGTGGGAGGTGAGCAGTTCTTC.

V is TRBV30 and J is TRBJ2-6, with D possibly being TRBD1 (6 bases). CDR3 length: 16 amino acids. Germline lookup yields CDR1 GTSNPN and CDR2 SVGIG (reference sequence). The germline V and J ends were trimmed by 2 bases and 0 bases, with 11 bases remaining between them. The CDR3 DNA sequence: TGTGCCTGGAGTTACAGGGTCAGCTCTGGGGCCAACGTCCTGACTTTC. Its protein product is CAWSYRVSSGANVLTF.

This clone was picked up one time. This chain connects TRBV9 to TRBJ1-1; D not resolved. V shed 0 bases and J shed 2 bases, with 5 bases lying between them. The length of the CDR3 is 13 residues. Germline lookup yields CDR1 SGDLS and CDR2 YYNGEE. Here the CDR3 DNA reads TGTGCCAGCAGCGTAGATGGAAACACTGAAGCTTTCTTT. This gives the protein CASSVDGNTEAFF.

The CDR3 is CATSRGANNEQFF. CDR3 sequence (DNA): TGTGCCACATCTAGGGGAGCCAACAATGAGCAGTTCTTC. The chain joins TRBV19 to TRBJ2-1; D is perhaps TRBD1 or TRBD2 (5 bases each). Germline lookup yields CDR1 LNHDA and CDR2 SQIVND (reference sequence). Trimming cost V 10 bases and J 5 bases, with 15 bases left between them. The CDR3 runs 13 residues.

This chain links TRBV5-1 with TRBJ2-1; maybe TRBD2 (7 bases). The V end was cut by 6 bases, the J end by 2 bases, with 12 bases between. The V gene's germline CDR1 is SGHRS and CDR2 YFSETQ. This CDR3 has 14 residues. In nucleotides, the CDR3 is TGCGCCAGCAAGGGGGGAGGGACCTACAATGAGCAGTTCTTC. Translating gives CASKGGGTYNEQFF.

V and J are TRBV28 and TRBJ1-1, with a tentative D call TRBD1 (6 bases). Trimming stripped 2 bases from V and 7 bases from J, with 11 bases between. The CDR3 is made up of 13 amino acids. Germline CDR1 reads MDHEN; CDR2 reads SYDVKM. Here the CDR3 DNA reads TGTGCCAGCAGTTTAGATGGGACAAATGAAGCTTTCTTT. It yields the protein CASSLDGTNEAFF. Variable domain in full (rest from reference TRBV28 and TRBJ1-1): DVKVTQSSRYLVKRTGEKVFLECVQDMDHENMFWYRQDPGLGLRLIYFSYDVKMKEKGDIPEGYSVSREKKERFSLILESASTNQTSMYLCASSLDGTNEAFFGQGTRLTVV.

The genes are TRBV19 and TRBJ1-6; 7 nucleotides match TRBD1. The CDR3 is 16 amino acids. J was trimmed by 9 bases and V by 5 bases; bases with no gene match: 13. Germline V gene data show CDR1 as LNHDA and CDR2 as SQIVND (reference sequence). DNA for the CDR3: TGTGCCAGTAGTGTGACAGGGAATCGGTTATCTTCACCCCTCCACTTT. Amino acids: CASSVTGNRLSSPLHF.

This chain uses TRBV5-1 with TRBJ1-1; a weak D match, TRBD1 (5 bases). This CDR3 spans 14 amino acids. The germline V and J ends were trimmed by 5 bases and 0 bases, with 11 bases remaining between them. Germline values: CDR1 SGHRS, CDR2 YFSETQ. CDR3 coding DNA: TGCGCCAGCAGGGATGGGGGTATGAACACTGAAGCTTTCTTT. Translating it yields CASRDGGMNTEAFF.

This clone was detected only a few times. This chain joins TRBV5-1 and TRBJ1-6; D is uncertain. Trimming stripped 0 bases from V and 5 bases from J, with 9 bases between. This CDR3 region has 15 residues. Germline V gene sequence: CDR1 SGHRS, CDR2 YFSETQ. The CDR3 loop is CASSLGGANNSPLHF. The CDR3, as DNA: TGCGCCAGCAGCTTGGGGGGAGCCAATAATTCACCCCTCCACTTT. The full variable domain, its missing parts supplied by reference TRBV5-1 and TRBJ1-6, is KAGVTQTPRYLIKTRGQQVTLSCSPISGHRSVSWYQQTPGQGLQFLFEYFSETQRNKGNFPGRFSGRQFSNSRSEMNVSTLELGDSALYLCASSLGGANNSPLHFGNGTRLTVT.

Written as DNA, the CDR3 is TGTGCCAGCAGTTTATCTCAGGGGACCTACACAGATACGCAGTATTTT. Translated, it gives CASSLSQGTYTDTQYF. This chain links TRBV27 with TRBJ2-3; a weak D match, TRBD1 (6 bases). CDR3 length: 16 residues. Germline V gene lookup returns CDR1 MNHEY and CDR2 SMNVEV (reference sequence). V gave up 0 bases and J gave up 2 bases, with 12 bases separating them.

V gene TRBV2 combines with J gene TRBJ2-1, with 14 bases identical to TRBD2. CDR1 SNHLY and CDR2 FYNNEI come from the germline V gene. The CDR3 sequence is 15 residues long. Trimming took 6 bases from V and 8 from J; bases not matched to a gene: 6. CDR3 sequence: CASSPGTSGSYEQFF. In DNA form, the CDR3 reads TGTGCCAGCAGCCCGGGGACTAGCGGGAGTTATGAGCAGTTCTTC.

The chain recombines TRBV6-5 with TRBJ1-1; tentative D call: TRBD1 (6 bases). Trimming took 6 bases from V and 9 from J, leaving 17 bases between them. Germline V CDR1 and CDR2: MNHEY, SVGAGI. This CDR3 has 13 residues. In DNA, the CDR3 is TGTGCCAGCAGAATTAGACAGGAACAGAAAGCTTTCTTT. Amino acid sequence: CASRIRQEQKAFF.

The V and J genes are TRBV18 and TRBJ1-1; no reliable D call. Germline lookup yields CDR1 KGHSH and CDR2 LQKENI. The CDR3 length is 14 residues. Between the trimmed V and J ends, which lost 3 bases and 6 bases, there was a span of 14 bases. The DNA for the CDR3 is TGTGCCAGCTCACCTTCGGCCCTTGTCGCTGAAGCTTTCTTT. Protein: CASSPSALVAEAFF.

In nucleotides, the CDR3 is TGTGCCAGCAAGGAGGGTGCTCTTGGAGACGCCTATGGCTACACCTTC. Translated, it gives CASKEGALGDAYGYTF. This chain connects TRBV28 to TRBJ1-2; no definite D call. The CDR3 consists of 16 residues. Germline V CDR1 and CDR2: MDHEN, SYDVKM. V shed 7 bases and J shed 4 bases, with 22 bases lying between them.

This clone came up a few times. The rearrangement links TRBV28 to TRBJ2-1; D not certain. The CDR3 length is 11 residues. Germline lookup yields CDR1 MDHEN and CDR2 SYDVKM. The V gene lost 8 bases and the J gene lost 7 bases, with 9 bases spanning the gap. The CDR3 DNA sequence: TGTGCCAGCCTCCTGCGGAATGAGCAGTTCTTC. Protein product: CASLLRNEQFF.

This clone was recorded a few times. This rearrangement joins TRBV6-1 to TRBJ1-1, with D unclear. This CDR3 has 13 amino acids. The V end lost 3 bases, the J end lost 3 bases, and 8 bases lay between the germline ends. The germline CDR1 and CDR2 sequences are MNHNS and SASEGT. The CDR3 loop is CASSEVSDTEAFF. DNA for the CDR3: TGTGCCAGCAGTGAGGTTTCAGACACTGAAGCTTTCTTT.

This clone was seen a handful of times. The gene calls are TRBV6-1 and TRBJ2-7; no reliable D call. This CDR3 is 13 amino acids long. Trimming took off 3 bases at V and 2 bases at J, with 8 bases between the two ends. The germline gives CDR1 MNHNS, CDR2 SASEGT. CDR3 region: CASSDVTTYEQYF. CDR3 sequence (DNA): TGTGCCAGCAGTGATGTTACTACCTACGAGCAGTACTTC.

This chain connects TRBV6-6 to TRBJ1-6; no firm D call. The CDR3 contains 12 residues. V shed 0 bases and J shed 10 bases, with 4 bases lying between them. CDR1 is MNHNY and CDR2 is SVGAGI in the germline V gene (reference sequence). CDR3 protein: CASSYSVSPLHF. CDR3 nucleotides: TGTGCCAGCAGTTACTCGGTCTCACCCCTCCACTTT.

The chain joins TRBV25-1 to TRBJ2-3, with D hard to call. This CDR3 has 15 amino acids. Germline lookup yields CDR1 MGHDK and CDR2 SYGVNS. Trimming took off 4 bases at V and 0 bases at J, with 11 bases between the two ends. Here the CDR3 reads CASSAGTSSTDTQYF. The CDR3 DNA reads as TGTGCCAGCAGTGCTGGCACGTCTAGCACAGATACGCAGTATTTT.

The V and J genes are TRBV15 and TRBJ1-4; tentatively, D is TRBD1 (5 bases). The V end was cut by 0 bases, the J end by 8 bases, with 16 bases between. This CDR3 is 16 amino acids long. The germline gives CDR1 LNHNV, CDR2 YYDKDF (reference sequence). The CDR3 reads CATSRDRRGSWEKLFF. CDR3 sequence (DNA): TGTGCCACCAGCAGAGATAGGAGGGGCTCGTGGGAAAAACTGTTTTTT.

This clone came up once. The gene calls are TRBV5-1 and TRBJ1-5; D is ambiguous. This CDR3 region has 13 residues. Between the trimmed V and J ends, which lost 4 bases and 6 bases, there was a span of 11 bases. The germline V gene has CDR1 SGHRS and CDR2 YFSETQ. The CDR3 DNA reads as TGCGCCAGCAGCCTCCAACAAGGTCAGCCCCAGCATTTT. Amino acids: CASSLQQGQPQHF.